These 25 T cell receptor beta chains came from one sample sequenced in a study of blood T cell repertoires in COVID-19. The method was immunoSEQ multiplex PCR; TCRdb's version includes in-frame clones alone and lacks a portion of them. Of 160,000 or so clones listed, roughly 80% were seen once; the top ten hold about 0.58%. The sample was peripheral blood. The source of these receptors is a man aged 60 to 75 with acute or convalescent COVID-19.

CDR3 protein: CASSFGGADTQYF. The CDR3 DNA is TGTGCCAGCAGTTTTGGGGGGGCAGATACGCAGTATTTT. The rearrangement joins TRBV12-3 or TRBV12-4 to TRBJ2-3; 7 nucleotides line up with TRBD2. This CDR3 is built from 13 residues. With 3 bases clipped from V and 4 bases from J, the junction kept 1 base outside the gene matches.

Written as DNA, the CDR3 is TGTGCCAGCAGTTGGGGAGGGACAATCTCCTACGAGCAGTACTTC. Amino acid sequence: CASSWGGTISYEQYF. The chain has TRBV6-2 or TRBV6-3 and TRBJ2-7; D possibly corresponds to TRBD2 (7 bases). V was shortened by 4 bases and J by 0 bases, with 13 bases between the two germline ends. The germline gives CDR1 MNHEY, CDR2 SVGEGT. The CDR3 spans 15 residues.

This chain uses TRBV5-4 with TRBJ1-3, with a possible D match to TRBD1 (5 bases). CDR3 length: 16 amino acids. CDR1 and CDR2 from the germline V gene are SGHNT and YYREEE (reference sequence). V dropped 1 base and J dropped 0 bases, with 11 bases sitting between them. The CDR3 reads CASSLSQGLSGNTIYF. CDR3 nucleotides: TGTGCCAGCAGCTTGTCTCAGGGCCTCTCTGGAAACACCATATATTTT.

This chain uses TRBV5-4 with TRBJ2-3, with a tentative D call TRBD1 (6 bases). Germline loops: CDR1 SGHNT, CDR2 YYREEE (reference sequence). The length of the CDR3 is 15 residues. The germline V and J ends were trimmed by 3 bases and 6 bases, with 17 bases remaining between them. CDR3 in amino acids: CASSSSSVGADTQYF. For the CDR3, the DNA is TGTGCCAGCAGCTCGAGTTCCGTGGGGGCGGATACGCAGTATTTT.

This clone was seen a handful of times. V usage is TRBV7-9 and J usage is TRBJ1-2; 7 bases map to TRBD1. CDR1 is SEHNR and CDR2 is FQNEAQ in the germline V gene (reference sequence). The V and J ends lost 5 bases and 5 bases, in that order; junction bases with no gene match: 8. This CDR3 contains 14 residues. Here the CDR3 DNA reads TGTGCCAGCAGCCAGATCCGACAGGGATATGGCTACACCTTC. Translating it yields CASSQIRQGYGYTF.

The chain links TRBV5-6 to TRBJ2-5; 9 bases match TRBD1. Losses at the gene ends were 2 bases for V and 8 bases for J; bases not matched to a gene: 4. CDR1 and CDR2 from the germline V gene are SGHDT and YYEEEE. This CDR3 contains 13 residues. In nucleotides, the CDR3 is TGTGCCAGCAGCTTAGGGACAGGGAATACCCAGTACTTC. Its protein is CASSLGTGNTQYF.

V usage is TRBV5-4 and J usage is TRBJ1-1, with 7 bases lining up with TRBD1. There are 15 residues in the CDR3. J gave up 5 bases and V 4 bases, and 11 bases lay outside the gene matches. CDR1 SGHNT and CDR2 YYREEE come from the germline V gene (reference sequence). In DNA form, the CDR3 reads TGTGCCAGCAGCCGCGACGACAGGGTGTGGACTGAAGCTTTCTTT. Translating gives CASSRDDRVWTEAFF. Complete variable domain (other parts from reference TRBV5-4 and TRBJ1-1): ETGVTQSPTHLIKTRGQQVTLRCSSQSGHNTVSWYQQALGQGPQFIFQYYREEENGRGNFPPRFSGLQFPNYSSELNVNALELDDSALYLCASSRDDRVWTEAFFGQGTRLTVV.

With regard to this clone: The same CDR3 can be traced to other DNA sequences in this sample. This chain uses TRBV6-5 with TRBJ1-2; tentatively, D is TRBD1 (6 bases). The germline gives CDR1 MNHEY, CDR2 SVGAGI. V dropped 0 bases and J dropped 4 bases, with 9 bases sitting between them. This CDR3 has 14 residues. The CDR3 is CASSYSGGGYGYTF. CDR3 nucleotides: TGTGCCAGCAGTTACTCAGGGGGGGGCTATGGCTACACCTTC.

The chain couples TRBV28 to TRBJ1-5; D remains ambiguous. The CDR3 length is 15 residues. Trimming left V 5 bases short and J 0 bases short, with 11 bases between. Germline loops: CDR1 MDHEN, CDR2 SYDVKM. The CDR3 reads CASSTVEYSNQPQHF. DNA of the CDR3: TGTGCCAGCAGTACTGTGGAGTATAGCAATCAGCCCCAGCATTTT.

The rearrangement uses TRBV2 and TRBJ2-1; a weak D match, TRBD2 (6 bases). The germline V and J ends were trimmed by 7 bases and 5 bases, with 18 bases remaining between them. The CDR3 is 15 amino acids. Germline-derived CDR1 and CDR2 are SNHLY and FYNNEI. The CDR3 region is CASTPPGTGDNEQFF. CDR3 DNA sequence: TGTGCCAGCACCCCCCCCGGGACTGGGGACAATGAGCAGTTCTTC. The whole variable domain, filled in from reference TRBV2 and TRBJ2-1, reads EPEVTQTPSHQVTQMGQEVILRCVPISNHLYFYWYRQILGQKVEFLVSFYNNEISEKSEIFDDQFSVERPDGSNFTLKIRSTKLEDSAMYFCASTPPGTGDNEQFFGPGTRLTVL.

This clone was detected once. The rearrangement links TRBV19 to TRBJ1-2; 7 positions agree with TRBD1. This CDR3 is built from 12 residues. V lost 4 bases to trimming and J lost 8 bases; unmatched junction nucleotides: 4. Germline V gives CDR1 LNHDA, CDR2 SQIVND (reference sequence). CDR3 in amino acids: CASSRDRVGYTF. The CDR3 DNA sequence: TGTGCCAGTAGTAGAGACAGGGTCGGCTACACCTTC.

The chain employs TRBV18 and TRBJ1-2; 9 bases are a match to TRBD1. The J segment lost 6 bases and the V segment lost 4 bases, leaving 12 bases of the junction unmatched. This CDR3 has 16 amino acids. Looked up from germline, CDR1 is KGHSH and CDR2 is LQKENI. DNA of the CDR3: TGTGCCAGCTCACAAACCGGGACAGGGTCGTCCAATGGCTACACCTTC. Amino acid sequence: CASSQTGTGSSNGYTF.

This clone was detected a few times. The chain links TRBV19 to TRBJ1-5; 8 positions match TRBD1. Germline CDR1 and CDR2: LNHDA and SQIVND (reference sequence). The CDR3 covers 15 residues. The V and J ends lost 5 bases and 3 bases, in that order; junction bases with no gene match: 6. The CDR3 DNA reads as TGTGCCAGTAGTCAGGGGGCCGCCTTCAATCAGCCCCAGCATTTT. Amino acid sequence: CASSQGAAFNQPQHF.

This clone is a singleton in its sample. The chain couples TRBV5-4 to TRBJ2-7; 11 bases line up with TRBD2. J lost 2 bases, V lost 3 bases, and 1 base had no gene match. Germline lookup yields CDR1 SGHNT and CDR2 YYREEE (reference sequence). This CDR3 spans 14 amino acids. The CDR3: CASSWTSGPYEQYF. CDR3 DNA sequence: TGTGCCAGCAGCTGGACTAGCGGGCCCTACGAGCAGTACTTC.

This chain joins TRBV25-1 and TRBJ1-1, with D tentatively TRBD1 (5 bases). Germline V CDR1 and CDR2: MGHDK, SYGVNS. Between the trimmed V and J ends, which lost 6 bases and 4 bases, there was a span of 12 bases. This CDR3 has 13 residues. The CDR3 protein is CASSPGFITEAFF. The CDR3 nucleotides are TGTGCCAGCAGCCCAGGGTTTATCACTGAAGCTTTCTTT.

Only a few counts were recorded for this clone. The chain carries TRBV28 and TRBJ1-2; TRBD1 matches at 10 bases. Germline V gene lookup returns CDR1 MDHEN and CDR2 SYDVKM. This CDR3 is built from 15 residues. V shed 6 bases and J 4 bases; nucleotides not matched to a gene: 8. CDR3 amino acids: CASSYRDRGVYGYTF. In nucleotides, the CDR3 is TGTGCCAGCAGCTACCGGGACAGGGGTGTCTATGGCTACACCTTC.

The CDR3 bases are TGTGCTAGTGGTTCCCCCCGTGCAGGGGGATTGGCTTACTCTGGGGCCAACGTCCTGACTTTC. Protein sequence: CASGSPRAGGLAYSGANVLTF. The V and J genes are TRBV12-5 and TRBJ2-6, with 7 bases identical to TRBD1. Trimming cost V 4 bases and J 0 bases; bases outside gene matches: 18. Germline lookup yields CDR1 LGHNT and CDR2 FRNRAP. The length of the CDR3 is 21 residues. Together with reference TRBV12-5 and TRBJ2-6, the CDR3 gives the full variable domain: DARVTQTPRHKVTEMGQEVTMRCQPILGHNTVFWYRQTMMQGLELLAYFRNRAPLDDSGMPKDRFSAEMPDATLATLKIQPSEPRDSAVYFCASGSPRAGGLAYSGANVLTFGAGSRLTVL.

This sequence joins TRBV10-3 and TRBJ1-2; 8 bases are a match to TRBD1. Germline assignment: CDR1 ENHRY and CDR2 SYGVKD. The V and J ends lost 4 bases and 5 bases, in that order; junction bases with no gene match: 0. CDR3 length: 12 amino acids. CDR3: CAISGQGYGYTF. The CDR3 DNA follows: TGTGCCATCAGTGGACAGGGGTATGGCTACACCTTC.

This chain connects TRBV19 to TRBJ1-5; D gene uncertain. Germline lookup yields CDR1 LNHDA and CDR2 SQIVND (reference sequence). V lost 4 bases, J lost 4 bases, and 5 bases lay in between. The CDR3 is 12 residues long. CDR3 amino acids: CASSTLNQPQHF. CDR3 DNA sequence: TGTGCCAGTAGTACCCTAAATCAGCCCCAGCATTTT.

The rearrangement uses TRBV19 and TRBJ2-1; 8 nucleotides match TRBD2. J lost 2 bases, V lost 6 bases, and 9 bases had no gene match. Per germline, CDR1 LNHDA and CDR2 SQIVND (reference sequence). The CDR3 runs to 16 residues. The chain's CDR3 is CASRPQGAGAYNEQFF. CDR3 bases: TGTGCCAGTAGGCCCCAGGGAGCGGGGGCCTACAATGAGCAGTTCTTC.

This chain uses TRBV9 with TRBJ1-5, with 7 positions matching TRBD1. This CDR3 has 15 residues. V dropped 5 bases and J dropped 2; count of bases not matched to a gene: 7. The germline V gene has CDR1 SGDLS and CDR2 YYNGEE. CDR3 protein: CASSPGQWRNQPQHF. CDR3 DNA sequence: TGTGCCAGCAGTCCGGGACAGTGGCGCAATCAGCCCCAGCATTTT.

The chain couples TRBV19 to TRBJ1-6; TRBD1 matches at 7 bases. Losses at the gene ends were 4 bases for V and 0 bases for J; bases not matched to a gene: 3. Germline V gene lookup returns CDR1 LNHDA and CDR2 SQIVND (reference sequence). The CDR3 loop spans 16 amino acids. As DNA, the CDR3 is TGTGCCAGTAGTAGGACAGGTAGCTCCTATAATTCACCCCTCCACTTT. This codes for CASSRTGSSYNSPLHF. Variable domain in full (rest from reference TRBV19 and TRBJ1-6): DGGITQSPKYLFRKEGQNVTLSCEQNLNHDAMYWYRQDPGQGLRLIYYSQIVNDFQKGDIAEGYSVSREKKESFPLTVTSAQKNPTAFYLCASSRTGSSYNSPLHFGNGTRLTVT.

CDR3 amino acids: CASSQDTRTGAYEQYF. DNA of the CDR3: TGTGCCAGCAGCCAAGATACCCGAACGGGAGCCTACGAGCAGTACTTC. The V gene is TRBV3-1 (or the pseudogene TRBV3-2), the J gene TRBJ2-7; the D gene is possibly TRBD2 (6 bases). Trimming removed 0 bases at V and 2 bases at J, with 14 bases between. Per the germline V gene, CDR1 is LGHDT and CDR2 is YNNKEL (reference sequence). The CDR3 runs to 16 residues.

The chain combines TRBV5-1 with TRBJ2-3; D might be TRBD1 (6 bases). CDR1 is SGHRS, CDR2 YFSETQ, per germline. The CDR3 has 15 amino acids. V lost 3 bases, J lost 0 bases, and 11 bases lay in between. The CDR3 nucleotides are TGCGCCAGCAGCTGGTCCGGGACAAGCACAGATACGCAGTATTTT. Translating it yields CASSWSGTSTDTQYF.

The V gene is TRBV4-2, the J gene TRBJ2-3; 9 nucleotides agree with TRBD2. V dropped 1 base and J dropped 7; count of bases not matched to a gene: 12. In germline, CDR1 is LGHNA, CDR2 YNFKEQ. The CDR3 spans 17 residues. Here the CDR3 DNA reads TGTGCCAGCAGCCAAGTCGCTAGCGGGACCCTCGGAAATACGCAGTATTTT. This encodes CASSQVASGTLGNTQYF.